Listed below are T cell receptor beta chains from one sample, sequenced in a study of T cell changes during pregnancy in multiple sclerosis. The assay was immunoSEQ multiplex PCR, and TCRdb's table has in-frame clones only and misses some. The sample lists roughly 80,000 clones, more than 85% occurring once. The material was peripheral blood, obtained after pregnancy. The origin of the receptors is a female donor in good health, enrolled as a control in a pregnancy study. The CDR3 runs from the conserved cysteine through the conserved F or W. The order of the fields is V gene, J gene, D gene, clone size, CDR3 DNA, CDR3 protein. D genes are given only for firm matches. Size is stated for part of the rows, as once, few or many counts, or as a class when the clone is expanded.

>TRBV19|TRBJ1-5|-|-
TGTGCCAGTAGTCCGAGGACCAACACGGGGAGCAATCAGCCCCAGCATTTT
CASSPRTNTGSNQPQHF
>TRBV2|TRBJ2-3|-|-
TGTGCCAGCTCTGTAGGCACAGATACGCAGTATTTT
CASSVGTDTQYF
>TRBV10-2|TRBJ2-2|-|-
TGCGCCATCAATTCCGGAGTCGGGGAGCTGTTTTTT
CAINSGVGELFF
>TRBV29-1|TRBJ2-3|-|-
TGCAGCGTTGATCCTGCCTTCGGAGATACGCAGTATTTT
CSVDPAFGDTQYF
>TRBV11-3|TRBJ2-3|TRBD2|-
TGTGCCAGCACCACTCGGGGGGAAGGGACAGATACGCAGTATTTT
CASTTRGEGTDTQYF
>TRBV19|TRBJ2-7|-|-
TGTGCCACCGGGGACTGGAGGTGGCAGTACTTC
CATGDWRWQYF
>TRBV29-1|TRBJ2-2|TRBD2|-
TGCAGCGCCAAGGGACTAGCGGGAGAAACCGGGGAGCTGTTTTTT
CSAKGLAGETGELFF
>TRBV5-1|TRBJ2-7|-|-
TGCGCCAGCAGCTACACCGGGACATCATTCTACGAGCAGTACTTC
CASSYTGTSFYEQYF
>TRBV6-6|TRBJ2-7|-|-
TGTGCCAGCAGTTACTCATCTAGCGCGATAACCTACGAGCAGTACTTC
CASSYSSSAITYEQYF
>TRBV7-3|TRBJ2-4|TRBD2|-
TGTGCCAGCAGCCGCATAGCGGGAGAGAGGGGCATTCAGTACTTC
CASSRIAGERGIQYF
>TRBV7-9|TRBJ1-5|TRBD1|-
TGTGCCAGCAGCTTAGGGACAGGATACAATCAGCCCCAGCATTTT
CASSLGTGYNQPQHF
>TRBV29-1|TRBJ2-6|-|-
TGCAGCCTAAACGGACAGATCCACTCTGGGGCCAACGTCCTGACTTTC
CSLNGQIHSGANVLTF
>TRBV4-2|TRBJ2-1|-|once
TGTGCCAGCAGTCCGGGGGGCTCCAAGTACAATGAGCAGTTCTTC
CASSPGGSKYNEQFF
>TRBV14|TRBJ2-3|TRBD2|-
TGTGCCAGCAGCCCGGGACTAGCGAGACGAGGCACAGATACGCAGTATTTT
CASSPGLARRGTDTQYF
>TRBV7-2|TRBJ1-1|-|-
TGTGCCAGCAGCTTAGGCGTCATGAACACTGAAGCTTTCTTT
CASSLGVMNTEAFF
>TRBV30|TRBJ2-7|-|-
TGTGCCTGGAGTGTAATCCGTCTAGCTGAACCGTACGAGCAGTACTTC
CAWSVIRLAEPYEQYF
>TRBV9|TRBJ2-3|-|-
TGTGCCAGCAGCGTAGATGGTAGGAGTGGGGATACGCAGTATTTT
CASSVDGRSGDTQYF
>TRBV11-2|TRBJ2-7|TRBD1|-
TGTGCCAGCAGCACCTCTACAGGGGGCTACGAGCAGTACTTC
CASSTSTGGYEQYF
>TRBV11-2|TRBJ2-7|TRBD2|once
TGTGCCAGCAGCTTAGATCGGGGTCTAGCGGCACGCTACGAGCAGTACTTC
CASSLDRGLAARYEQYF
>TRBV7-9|TRBJ2-5|TRBD2|once
TGTGCCGCAGGGACCCGTACTGCTAGCGGGGGGGGAGAGACCCAGTACTTC
CAAGTRTASGGGETQYF
>TRBV7-2|TRBJ1-1|-|-
TGTGCCAGCAGCTTAGTTGGACAAATCTCCAGCACTGAAGCTTTCTTT
CASSLVGQISSTEAFF
>TRBV10-3|TRBJ2-1|-|-
TGTGCCATCAGGGACTTCAGCTCCTACAATGAGCAGTTCTTC
CAIRDFSSYNEQFF
>TRBV30|TRBJ2-3|-|-
TGTGCCTGGAGTCTCCTCACAGATACGCAGTATTTT
CAWSLLTDTQYF
>TRBV29-1|TRBJ2-5|TRBD2|few
TGCAGCGTTGAAGAAGGACTAGCGGGAGGTGAGACCCAGTACTTC
CSVEEGLAGGETQYF
>TRBV4-1|TRBJ1-2|-|-
TGCGCCAGCAGCCAACCGAGGACAGCTTCCCCTTATGGCTACACCTTC
CASSQPRTASPYGYTF
>TRBV11-2|TRBJ1-1|-|-
TGTGCCAGCAGCTTGAGGGGGGGGCGGGTGGACACTGAAGCTTTCTTT
CASSLRGGRVDTEAFF
>TRBV11-3|TRBJ2-1|-|-
TGTGCCAGCAGCTTAGGGTCGGGGTCTCTTCTCTACAATGAGCAGTTCTTC
CASSLGSGSLLYNEQFF
>TRBV2|TRBJ2-1|TRBD2|-
TGTGCCAGCGGTAACCTCGCTAGCGGTGACAATGAGCAGTTCTTC
CASGNLASGDNEQFF
>TRBV6-5|TRBJ1-1|-|-
TGTGCCAGCAGTTACGAGGACAGTAACACTGAAGCTTTCTTT
CASSYEDSNTEAFF